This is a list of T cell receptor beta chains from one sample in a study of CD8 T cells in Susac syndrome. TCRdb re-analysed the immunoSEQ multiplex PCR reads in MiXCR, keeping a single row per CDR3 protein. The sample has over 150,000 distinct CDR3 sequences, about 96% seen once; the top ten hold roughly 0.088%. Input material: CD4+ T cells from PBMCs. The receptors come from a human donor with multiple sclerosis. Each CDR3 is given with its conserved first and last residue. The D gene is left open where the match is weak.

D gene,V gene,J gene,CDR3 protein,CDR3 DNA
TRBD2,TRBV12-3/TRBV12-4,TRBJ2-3,CASSLVAGGPVIITDTQYF,TGTGCCAGCAGTTTAGTAGCGGGAGGCCCCGTGATAATCACAGATACGCAGTATTTT
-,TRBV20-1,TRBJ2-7,CSPPGDNSYEQYF,TGCAGTCCCCCAGGTGATAACTCCTACGAGCAGTACTTC
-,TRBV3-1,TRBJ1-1,CASSQSGGRSTEAFF,TGTGCCAGCAGCCAGAGTGGGGGAAGGAGCACTGAAGCTTTCTTT
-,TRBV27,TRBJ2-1,CASSPPEAYNEQFF,TGTGCCAGCAGTCCCCCGGAAGCCTACAATGAGCAGTTCTTC
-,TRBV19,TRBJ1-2,CASSHSEGGGYTF,TGTGCCAGTAGTCATAGCGAAGGAGGAGGCTACACCTTC
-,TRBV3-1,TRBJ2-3,CASSRALRPSVSTDTQYF,TGTGCCAGCAGTCGTGCTCTTCGGCCGTCCGTTAGCACAGATACGCAGTATTTT
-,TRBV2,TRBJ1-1,CASREEAGDTEAFF,TGTGCCAGCAGGGAGGAGGCAGGGGACACTGAAGCTTTCTTT
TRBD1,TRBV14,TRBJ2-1,CASSLIGTGLNEQFF,TGTGCCAGCAGCCTGATAGGGACAGGGCTCAATGAGCAGTTCTTC
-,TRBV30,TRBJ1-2,CAWSYLNYGYTF,TGTGCCTGGAGTTACCTTAACTATGGCTACACCTTC
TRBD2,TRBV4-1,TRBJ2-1,CASSQPTSRYYNEQFF,TGCGCCAGCAGCCAACCGACTAGCAGATACTACAATGAGCAGTTCTTC